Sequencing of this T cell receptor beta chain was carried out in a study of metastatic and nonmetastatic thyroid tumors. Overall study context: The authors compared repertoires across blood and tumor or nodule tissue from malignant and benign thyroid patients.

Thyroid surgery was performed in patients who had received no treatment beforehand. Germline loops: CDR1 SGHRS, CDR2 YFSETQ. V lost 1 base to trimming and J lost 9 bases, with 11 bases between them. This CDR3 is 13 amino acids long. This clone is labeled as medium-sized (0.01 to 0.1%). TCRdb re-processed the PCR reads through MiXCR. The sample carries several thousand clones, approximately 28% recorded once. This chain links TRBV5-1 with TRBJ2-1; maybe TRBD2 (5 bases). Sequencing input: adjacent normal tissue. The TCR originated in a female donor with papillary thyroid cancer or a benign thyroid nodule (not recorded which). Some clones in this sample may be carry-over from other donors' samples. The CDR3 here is CASSLRGMGEQFF. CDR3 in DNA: TGCGCCAGCAGCTTGCGAGGGATGGGTGAGCAGTTCTTC.